This passage covers 30 T cell receptor beta chains from one sample sequenced in a study of cytomegalovirus exposure and HLA in healthy donors. Primers: 60 Vbeta forward and 13 Jbeta reverse. Clones were sequenced by immunoSEQ multiplex PCR, and TCRdb holds only the in-frame ones, with some missing. The table includes some 95,000 clones, roughly 76% detected once. Sequencing was performed on PBMCs. These receptors were collected from a female donor in good health and CMV-seronegative.

The chain uses TRBV6-5 and TRBJ2-3, with TRBD2 identical over 7 bases. Germline V CDR1 and CDR2: MNHEY, SVGAGI. The CDR3 length is 16 residues. The V and J ends lost 0 bases and 0 bases, in that order; junction bases with no gene match: 3. The CDR3 DNA is TGTGCCAGCAGTTACTCACGGCGGGGGAGCACAGATACGCAGTATTTT. Its translation is CASSYSRRGSTDTQYF.

Notes on this clone: A read error may account for a junction end that differs from germline. The V call is TRBV7-2, the J call TRBJ1-1; possibly TRBD1 for D (6 bases). This CDR3 contains 13 residues. Germline CDR1 and CDR2: SGHTA and FQGNSA. The CDR3 loop is CASSNYLANRARF. The CDR3 bases are TGTGCCAGCAGCAACTACCTCGCTAACAGGGCTCGCTTT.

This chain connects TRBV13 to TRBJ2-7, with 11 bases matching TRBD2. This CDR3 region has 17 residues. V lost 4 bases and J lost 0; bases outside the gene matches: 8. Germline lookup yields CDR1 PRHDT and CDR2 FYEKMQ (reference sequence). CDR3 sequence (DNA): TGTGCCAGCAGCTACGGACTAGCGGGCCTATCCTCCTACGAGCAGTACTTC. As protein: CASSYGLAGLSSYEQYF. The whole variable domain, remainder taken from reference TRBV13 and TRBJ2-7, is AAGVIQSPRHLIKEKRETATLKCYPIPRHDTVYWYQQGPGQDPQFLISFYEKMQSDKGSIPDRFSAQQFSDYHSELNMSSLELGDSALYFCASSYGLAGLSSYEQYFGPGTRLTVT.

V usage is TRBV29-1 and J usage is TRBJ2-1; TRBD1 matches 7 bases. Germline-derived CDR1 and CDR2 are SQVTM and ANQGSEA. Trimming at V came to 7 bases and at J to 10 bases, leaving 10 bases not matched to a gene. The CDR3 spans 12 residues. This CDR3 reads CSGSGQVGEQFF. In nucleotides, the CDR3 is TGCAGCGGCAGCGGACAGGTAGGCGAGCAGTTCTTC.

The rearrangement joins TRBV7-9 to TRBJ2-1; possibly TRBD2 for D (6 bases). Per germline, CDR1 SEHNR and CDR2 FQNEAQ (reference sequence). The CDR3 covers 15 residues. The V and J ends lost 1 base and 8 bases respectively, with 15 bases between them. The CDR3 bases are TGTGCCAGCAGCTTAGGGGCGGGGATCACGGATGAGCAGTTCTTC. This encodes CASSLGAGITDEQFF.

The V and J genes are TRBV2 and TRBJ1-2; 7 positions agree with TRBD1. Germline V gene sequence: CDR1 SNHLY, CDR2 FYNNEI. V shed 4 bases, J shed 6 bases, and the junction held 14 bases outside the gene matches. There are 16 residues in the CDR3. The CDR3 spells CASSVLRGELLHGYTF. DNA for the CDR3: TGTGCCAGCAGTGTCCTCAGGGGGGAGCTTCTCCATGGCTACACCTTC.

This clone was counted between two and nine times. The chain employs TRBV4-2 and TRBJ2-2, with TRBD2 matching 13 bases. The CDR3 runs to 18 residues. J gave up 3 bases and V 2 bases, and 6 bases lay outside the gene matches. Germline V gives CDR1 LGHNA, CDR2 YNFKEQ. The chain's CDR3 is CASSQRPGLAGYTGELFF. The CDR3 region has the DNA TGTGCCAGCAGCCAACGCCCGGGACTAGCGGGGTACACCGGGGAGCTGTTTTTT.

This rearrangement joins TRBV6-6 to TRBJ2-7, with D perhaps TRBD2 (6 bases). CDR3 length: 14 amino acids. The V end lost 2 bases, the J end lost 6 bases, and 14 bases lay between the germline ends. Germline V lookup: CDR1 MNHNY, CDR2 SVGAGI (reference sequence). The DNA for the CDR3 is TGTGCCAGCAGTTACAGTGGGGGGACTCTCGAGCAGTACTTC. This translates into CASSYSGGTLEQYF.

This clone has a handful of counts. The J gene is TRBJ1-2, the V gene TRBV2; possibly TRBD1 for D (5 bases). Germline CDR1 SNHLY, CDR2 FYNNEI. The CDR3 is 17 residues long. Between the trimmed V and J ends, which lost 2 bases and 2 bases, there was a span of 18 bases. The CDR3 spells CASSEKILSRENYGYTF. The CDR3 coding sequence is TGTGCCAGCAGTGAAAAAATTCTTTCCAGGGAAAACTATGGCTACACCTTC.

The gene calls are TRBV27 and TRBJ1-5; TRBD1 matches at 9 bases. Unmatched junction bases numbered 3, after V lost 6 bases and J lost 6 bases. The CDR3 contains 13 residues. Germline V lookup: CDR1 MNHEY, CDR2 SMNVEV (reference sequence). As DNA, the CDR3 is TGTGCCAGCAGCCCGGACAGGGGTCAGCCCCAGCATTTT. Its protein is CASSPDRGQPQHF.

This clone was observed a single time. The chain couples TRBV4-1 to TRBJ2-5, with D possibly being TRBD2 (5 bases). V was shortened by 1 base and J by 7 bases, with 10 bases between the two germline ends. Germline V gene lookup returns CDR1 MGHRA and CDR2 YSYEKL. This CDR3 contains 13 residues. The CDR3 is CASSQGGEATQYF. DNA for the CDR3: TGCGCCAGCAGCCAAGGGGGAGAAGCGACCCAGTACTTC.

The rearrangement joins TRBV27 to TRBJ2-2, with 7 bases that match TRBD2. The CDR3 is 18 residues long. Trimming removed 7 bases from V and 4 bases from J; junction bases left unmatched: 18. The germline V gene has CDR1 MNHEY and CDR2 SMNVEV (reference sequence). The CDR3: CASTSLWTSGSPTGELFF. The CDR3 coding sequence is TGTGCCAGCACCTCTCTATGGACTAGTGGTTCTCCCACCGGGGAGCTGTTTTTT.

This chain links TRBV5-4 with TRBJ2-1, with 7 bases fitting TRBD1. This CDR3 comprises 15 residues. CDR1 is SGHNT and CDR2 is YYREEE in the germline V gene (reference sequence). The trim removed 2 bases at V and 6 bases at J, leaving 8 bases unmatched. The CDR3 region is CASSFRDRVFNEQFF. The CDR3 bases are TGTGCCAGCAGCTTCCGAGACAGGGTTTTCAATGAGCAGTTCTTC.

This clone was seen a single time. The CDR3 protein is CAISPTSGVSGELFF. The CDR3 DNA sequence: TGTGCCATCAGCCCCACTAGCGGGGTTTCAGGGGAGCTGTTTTTT. V is TRBV10-3 and J is TRBJ2-2, with TRBD2 matching over 10 bases. The ends lost 6 bases at V and 8 bases at J; junction bases unmatched: 9. This CDR3 has 15 amino acids. In germline, CDR1 is ENHRY, CDR2 SYGVKD.

This chain links TRBV4-2 with TRBJ2-7, with D perhaps TRBD1 (7 bases). Germline CDR1 LGHNA, CDR2 YNFKEQ. V was shortened by 4 bases and J by 2 bases, with 15 bases between the two germline ends. The CDR3 has 15 residues. The CDR3, as DNA: TGTGCCAGCAGCCTCGCGGGGACAGCAACCTACGAGCAGTACTTC. It encodes CASSLAGTATYEQYF.

This chain connects TRBV7-2 to TRBJ2-3, with TRBD2 matching 15 bases. Germline assignment: CDR1 SGHTA and CDR2 FQGNSA. The CDR3 consists of 15 residues. V lost 9 bases and J lost 1; bases outside the gene matches: 2. Here the CDR3 DNA reads TGTGCCAGGGGACTAGCGGGAGGTGGCACAGATACGCAGTATTTT. Translating gives CARGLAGGGTDTQYF.

The rearrangement joins TRBV27 to TRBJ2-1, with D tentatively TRBD2 (6 bases). CDR1 is MNHEY, CDR2 SMNVEV, per germline (reference sequence). Trimming removed 1 base from V and 6 bases from J, with 10 bases in between. This CDR3 has 14 residues. The CDR3 coding sequence is TGTGCCAGCAGTTTATTAGTTAGCGGCAATGAGCAGTTCTTC. Amino acid sequence: CASSLLVSGNEQFF.

The CDR3 nucleotides are TGTGCCAGCAGCCAAGAAGCTAGCGGGCTCTACGAGCAGTACTTC. Amino acid sequence: CASSQEASGLYEQYF. This chain joins TRBV4-2 and TRBJ2-5; 8 bases line up with TRBD2. The end of the DNA aligns better with TRBJ2-7, so the J call may be wrong. CDR1 LGHNA and CDR2 YNFKEQ come from the germline V gene. The CDR3 extends over 15 amino acids.

CDR3 DNA: TGTGCCAGCAGTCCCTCCGGACTAGTGTCTAGCACAGATACGCAGTATTTT. It is translated as CASSPSGLVSSTDTQYF. J is TRBJ2-3 and V is TRBV27, with 7 bases that match TRBD2. V trimming: 5 bases; J trimming: 0 bases; junction bases outside the gene matches: 11. Germline V gene sequence: CDR1 MNHEY, CDR2 SMNVEV (reference sequence). This CDR3 region has 17 residues.

This chain uses TRBV10-3 with TRBJ1-2; no clear D gene. V lost 1 base, J lost 7 bases, and 13 bases lay in between. Germline lookup yields CDR1 ENHRY and CDR2 SYGVKD. The CDR3 consists of 14 residues. CDR3 in DNA: TGTGCCATCAGTGAGTGGGTGCAGGCCGCTGGCTACACCTTC. It specifies CAISEWVQAAGYTF.

This clone was seen only a few times. This chain connects TRBV30 to TRBJ1-4; D is perhaps TRBD1 (6 bases). Germline V gives CDR1 GTSNPN, CDR2 SVGIG (reference sequence). The CDR3 loop spans 15 amino acids. Trimming left V 0 bases short and J 5 bases short, with 13 bases between. The CDR3 region has the DNA TGTGCCTGGAGTGTGACGGACAGCCCGAATGAAAAACTGTTTTTT. Amino acid sequence: CAWSVTDSPNEKLFF. The entire variable domain, with the rest obtained from reference TRBV30 and TRBJ1-4, is as follows: SQTIHQWPATLVQPVGSPLSLECTVEGTSNPNLYWYRQAAGRGLQLLFYSVGIGQISSEVPQNLSASRPQDRQFILSSKKLLLSDSGFYLCAWSVTDSPNEKLFFGSGTQLSVL.

This chain joins TRBV5-1 and TRBJ2-6; D remains unclear. The germline CDR1 and CDR2 sequences are SGHRS and YFSETQ. The germline V and J ends were trimmed by 4 bases and 2 bases, with 10 bases remaining between them. The CDR3 spans 15 residues. The CDR3 loop reads CASSPEMAGANVLTF. The CDR3 nucleotides read TGCGCCAGCAGCCCTGAGATGGCTGGGGCCAACGTCCTGACTTTC.

This clone has just a few counts. The V and J genes are TRBV28 and TRBJ2-7; possible D gene TRBD1, 6 bases. CDR1 and CDR2 (germline): MDHEN, SYDVKM. The CDR3 sequence is 15 residues long. With 3 bases removed from V and 3 bases from J, the gap between germline ends came to 15 bases. Here the CDR3 reads CASSLRQGPIYEQYF. CDR3 in DNA: TGTGCCAGCAGTTTGCGTCAGGGGCCGATCTACGAGCAGTACTTC.

This clone was seen more than once but under ten times. The chain has TRBV30 and TRBJ1-2; 8 bases are shared with TRBD1. V lost 3 bases, J lost 8 bases, and 8 bases stayed unmatched. CDR3 length equals 13 residues. Germline assignment: CDR1 GTSNPN and CDR2 SVGIG (reference sequence). The CDR3 nucleotides read TGTGCCTGGAGCCAGACAGGGGCTCAAGGCTACACCTTC. As protein: CAWSQTGAQGYTF.

Notes on this clone: One junction end does not reproduce the germline sequence, and a read error may be involved. The chain couples TRBV10-1 to TRBJ1-6; 9 bases line up with TRBD1. The CDR3 length is 16 residues. The germline V gene has CDR1 WNHNN and CDR2 SYGVQD (reference sequence). CDR3 sequence (DNA): TGCGCCAGCAGTGGGCGCGGGGACAGGGATAACTCACCCCTCCACTTT. This codes for CASSGRGDRDNSPLHF.

The chain joins TRBV5-1 to TRBJ1-1; D is unresolved. V lost 4 bases, J lost 4 bases, and 11 bases lay in between. Per germline, CDR1 SGHRS and CDR2 YFSETQ. The CDR3 runs to 13 residues. CDR3 residues: CASSPSSGTEAFF. The CDR3 DNA follows: TGCGCCAGCAGCCCGAGTTCGGGCACTGAAGCTTTCTTT.

This clone showed up just once. V is TRBV6-1 and J is TRBJ1-5; D unresolved. Trimming took 7 bases from V and 6 from J, leaving 13 bases between them. The CDR3 consists of 13 residues. Germline CDR1 is MNHNS and CDR2 is SASEGT. CDR3 bases: TGTGCCAGCATGGTGGGAGTGGTTCAGCCCCAGCATTTT. Protein product: CASMVGVVQPQHF.

The chain employs TRBV4-1 and TRBJ2-7, with 7 bases lining up with TRBD1. CDR3 length: 13 amino acids. V dropped 5 bases and J dropped 7; count of bases not matched to a gene: 8. Germline CDR1 is MGHRA and CDR2 is YSYEKL. The CDR3 DNA reads TGCGCCAGCAGCTTCCGACAGGGTCAAGAGCAGTACTTC. This gives the protein CASSFRQGQEQYF.

J is TRBJ2-7 and V is TRBV11-3, with 7 bases fitting TRBD1. Per the germline V gene, CDR1 is SGHNT and CDR2 is YENEEA. The CDR3 covers 14 residues. With V trimmed by 3 bases and J by 6 bases, 8 bases remained unmatched. The CDR3 loop is CASSLAGGTGEQYF. The CDR3 nucleotides read TGTGCCAGCAGCTTGGCAGGGGGAACGGGCGAGCAGTACTTC. Supplemented by reference TRBV11-3 and TRBJ2-7, the full variable domain reads EAGVVQSPRYKIIEKKQPVAFWCNPISGHNTLYWYLQNLGQGPELLIRYENEEAVDDSQLPKDRFSAERLKGVDSTLKIQPAELGDSAVYLCASSLAGGTGEQYFGPGTRLTVT.

The chain uses TRBV30 and TRBJ1-3; 7 bases map to TRBD1. CDR3 length: 16 amino acids. Losses at the gene ends were 4 bases for V and 3 bases for J; bases not matched to a gene: 12. The germline gives CDR1 GTSNPN, CDR2 SVGIG (reference sequence). CDR3: CAWNNKGGGFGNTIYF. CDR3 nucleotides: TGTGCCTGGAACAACAAAGGGGGCGGATTTGGAAACACCATATATTTT.